The 22 T cell receptor beta chains below were found in one sample sequenced in a study of identical twins. One entry per CDR3 protein results from TCRdb running MiXCR on the 5' RACE reads. Seen here are 450,000 to 650,000 distinct CDR3 sequences, 9.6% observed once, and the top ten hold roughly 3.2%. This sample was also put to use in a study of yellow fever vaccine responses in identical twins.

The sequenced material came from PBMCs. These receptors all stem from a woman under 30 in good health.

This clonotype was detected a few times. The chain has TRBV7-9 and TRBJ1-1; D is undetermined. The germline V and J ends were trimmed by 7 bases and 2 bases, with 14 bases remaining between them. Germline lookup yields CDR1 SEHNR and CDR2 FQNEAQ (reference sequence). The CDR3 sequence is 14 residues long. CDR3 residues: CASNRDIQNTEAFF. The DNA for the CDR3 is TGTGCCAGCAACCGAGACATACAAAACACTGAAGCTTTCTTT.

This clonotype appeared many times. This chain uses TRBV27 with TRBJ2-7; 9 nucleotides align to TRBD2. Germline CDR1 is MNHEY and CDR2 is SMNVEV (reference sequence). The length of the CDR3 is 16 residues. V lost 6 bases to trimming and J lost 0 bases; unmatched junction nucleotides: 9. The CDR3 here is CASSFLGTSFSYEQYF. CDR3 coding DNA: TGTGCCAGCAGCTTTCTGGGGACTAGCTTCTCCTACGAGCAGTACTTC.

The chain has TRBV25-1 and TRBJ2-2; D gene uncertain. The V end was cut by 3 bases, the J end by 0 bases, with 8 bases between. Germline CDR1 MGHDK, CDR2 SYGVNS. This CDR3 spans 15 amino acids. The chain's CDR3 is CASSDGRPNTGELFF. The CDR3 DNA is TGTGCCAGCAGTGACGGCAGGCCGAACACCGGGGAGCTGTTTTTT.

This clonotype was counted a few times. This sequence joins TRBV28 and TRBJ2-7, with 8 bases matching TRBD2. CDR1 is MDHEN, CDR2 SYDVKM, per germline. The CDR3 has 16 amino acids. After removal of 7 bases from V and 3 bases from J, the junction contained 14 bases not matched to a gene. This CDR3 is CASTDREGLWGYEQYF. The DNA for the CDR3 is TGTGCCAGCACCGACCGGGAGGGTTTATGGGGCTACGAGCAGTACTTC. The variable domain in full, completed from reference TRBV28 and TRBJ2-7, reads DVKVTQSSRYLVKRTGEKVFLECVQDMDHENMFWYRQDPGLGLRLIYFSYDVKMKEKGDIPEGYSVSREKKERFSLILESASTNQTSMYLCASTDREGLWGYEQYFGPGTRLTVT.

This clonotype has a count of ten or more. The rearrangement joins TRBV29-1 to TRBJ2-5, with 7 positions matching TRBD1. The CDR3 sequence is 13 residues long. Germline V gives CDR1 SQVTM, CDR2 ANQGSEA. V shed 4 bases, J shed 5 bases, and the junction held 7 bases outside the gene matches. The CDR3: CSVGVRGSETQYF. CDR3 nucleotides: TGCAGCGTTGGGGTCAGGGGGTCGGAGACCCAGTACTTC.

About this clonotype: Since a much larger clone is just one base distant, this may be a read error. V and J are TRBV7-9 and TRBJ2-7; TRBD1 or TRBD2 may be the D gene (6 bases each). The CDR3 is made up of 14 amino acids. Germline values: CDR1 SEHNR, CDR2 FQNEAQ (reference sequence). The chain's CDR3 is CTSSLGGGLYEQYF. The DNA for the CDR3 is TGTACCAGCAGCTTAGGGGGAGGTCTCTACGAGCAGTACTTC.

The chain carries TRBV3-1 and TRBJ1-1; D perhaps matches TRBD1 (5 bases). The germline CDR1 and CDR2 sequences are LGHDT and YNNKEL (reference sequence). The CDR3 spans 17 residues. The V end was cut by 1 base, the J end by 0 bases, with 15 bases between. CDR3 in DNA: TGTGCCAGCAGCCAAGGCGGACAAGGCGACGTGAACACTGAAGCTTTCTTT. This gives the protein CASSQGGQGDVNTEAFF.

The chain combines TRBV18 with TRBJ2-7; tentative D call: TRBD2 (5 bases). Per the germline V gene, CDR1 is KGHSH and CDR2 is LQKENI. The CDR3 loop spans 13 amino acids. V lost 4 bases and J lost 4, with 11 bases in between. The chain's CDR3 is CASSLGKEYEQYF. The CDR3, as DNA: TGTGCCAGCTCACTCGGGAAGGAGTACGAGCAGTACTTC.

V and J are TRBV4-2 and TRBJ1-1; no firm D call. Germline CDR1 reads LGHNA; CDR2 reads YNFKEQ. The CDR3 spans 13 residues. The V end lost 6 bases, the J end lost 2 bases, and 10 bases lay between the germline ends. DNA of the CDR3: TGTGCCAGCAGGGGATATAGCAACACTGAAGCTTTCTTT. It translates to CASRGYSNTEAFF.

V usage is TRBV6-5 and J usage is TRBJ1-4; D is uncertain. Germline assignment: CDR1 MNHEY and CDR2 SVGAGI. CDR3 length: 14 amino acids. The germline V and J ends were trimmed by 3 bases and 6 bases, with 11 bases remaining between them. CDR3 DNA sequence: TGTGCCAGCAGTTATATATCCAAGGATGAAAAACTGTTTTTT. Encoded protein: CASSYISKDEKLFF.

This clonotype has a handful of counts. The chain is built from TRBV27 and TRBJ2-2, with no clear D. This CDR3 contains 13 residues. Germline V gene lookup returns CDR1 MNHEY and CDR2 SMNVEV (reference sequence). Trimming cost V 1 base and J 6 bases, with 6 bases left between them. CDR3 bases: TGTGCCAGCAGTTTATGGCTTCCCGGGGAGCTGTTTTTT. This codes for CASSLWLPGELFF.

The V gene is TRBV11-2, the J gene TRBJ2-2, with 8 bases lining up with TRBD1. The length of the CDR3 is 16 residues. The J segment lost 1 base and the V segment lost 5 bases, leaving 6 bases of the junction unmatched. CDR1 SGHAT and CDR2 FQNNGV come from the germline V gene. CDR3 sequence reads: CASSPRTGLNTGELFF. For the CDR3, the DNA is TGTGCCAGCAGCCCGCGGACAGGGCTGAACACCGGGGAGCTGTTTTTT.

The chain carries TRBV5-1 and TRBJ2-1; 9 positions match TRBD2. After removal of 0 bases from V and 5 bases from J, the junction contained 18 bases not matched to a gene. Germline CDR1 and CDR2: SGHRS and YFSETQ. This CDR3 comprises 20 residues. Written as DNA, the CDR3 is TGCGCCAGCAGCTTGGAACCAGGGTTTATCGAGACTAGCGGCCACAATGAGCAGTTCTTC. Translating gives CASSLEPGFIETSGHNEQFF.

There are a few counts of this clonotype. The rearrangement links TRBV7-6 to TRBJ2-7, with 12 positions matching TRBD1. V lost 5 bases and J lost 6; bases outside the gene matches: 5. The CDR3 loop spans 14 amino acids. Germline CDR1 reads SGHVS; CDR2 reads FNYEAQ. This CDR3 reads CASSGTGGTSEQYF. The CDR3 coding sequence is TGTGCCAGCAGCGGGACAGGGGGCACATCCGAGCAGTACTTC.

This chain links TRBV12-3 or TRBV12-4 with TRBJ2-6; a possible D gene is TRBD1 (5 bases). This CDR3 spans 16 amino acids. Trimming cost V 6 bases and J 0 bases, with 12 bases left between them. The CDR3, as DNA: TGTGCCAGCAGGCCCCGACAGAGCTCTGGGGCCAACGTCCTGACTTTC. Translating gives CASRPRQSSGANVLTF.

In its sample, this clonotype was seen many times. This chain joins TRBV5-1 and TRBJ2-2, with a weak D call TRBD2 (6 bases). The CDR3 extends over 13 amino acids. From germline, CDR1 is SGHRS and CDR2 YFSETQ. V was trimmed by 3 bases and J by 5 bases, leaving 8 bases between them. The CDR3 sequence is CASSSGLTGELFF. The CDR3, as DNA: TGCGCCAGCAGCTCGGGACTGACCGGGGAGCTGTTTTTT.

The rearrangement joins TRBV15 to TRBJ2-3; 10 bases are a match to TRBD2. Trimming at V came to 0 bases and at J to 5 bases, leaving 5 bases not matched to a gene. Per the germline V gene, CDR1 is LNHNV and CDR2 is YYDKDF (reference sequence). The CDR3 runs 16 residues. DNA of the CDR3: TGTGCCACCAGCAGAGATATTCTAGCGGGGGAAGATACGCAGTATTTT. Translating it yields CATSRDILAGEDTQYF.

This chain joins TRBV21-1 and TRBJ1-2. TRBV21-1 is annotated as a pseudogene. The CDR3 loop spans 17 amino acids. As DNA, the CDR3 is TGTGCCGGAAGAGGGGAGGGCAGGGGCACTCCTAACTATGGCTACACCTTC. Its translation is CAGRGEGRGTPNYGYTF.

The chain joins TRBV10-3 to TRBJ2-1; D not resolved. CDR1 is ENHRY, CDR2 SYGVKD, per germline. V lost 3 bases and J lost 4, with 7 bases in between. The CDR3 totals 13 residues. CDR3 DNA sequence: TGTGCCATCAGTGACTCCATTTACAATGAGCAGTTCTTC. It encodes CAISDSIYNEQFF.

This clonotype was picked up a small number of times. The chain carries TRBV11-2 and TRBJ2-1; tentative D call: TRBD2 (6 bases). The germline V and J ends were trimmed by 5 bases and 8 bases, with 22 bases remaining between them. Germline loops: CDR1 SGHAT, CDR2 FQNNGV. This CDR3 has 16 amino acids. CDR3 in amino acids: CASSPVGRGGFDEQFF. CDR3 bases: TGTGCCAGCAGCCCTGTCGGAAGGGGAGGATTCGATGAGCAGTTCTTC.

This clonotype came up once. This sequence may be a read error, since a much larger clone differs from it by one base. This chain connects TRBV3-1 to TRBJ2-7; D is uncertain. The CDR3 totals 13 residues. Germline V gene lookup returns CDR1 LGHDT and CDR2 YNNKEL (reference sequence). Here the CDR3 DNA reads TGTGCCAGCATCCAAGTCGAAACCTACGAGCAGTACTTC. The encoded protein is CASIQVETYEQYF.

The rearrangement joins TRBV20-1 to TRBJ2-7; 11 bases agree with TRBD2. The CDR3 extends over 19 amino acids. CDR1 is DFQATT and CDR2 is SNEGSKA in the germline V gene (reference sequence). V was clipped by 0 bases and J by 3 bases; unmatched bases: 16. CDR3 amino acids: CSARDTFLAGGSPGYEQYF. The CDR3 DNA sequence: TGCAGTGCTAGAGACACCTTCCTAGCGGGAGGTAGTCCTGGCTACGAGCAGTACTTC.